This TCR beta chain was identified during a study of blood T cells in healthy people across ages. Study-level findings and limits: There were more naive CD4+ cells and higher diversity in long-lived donors than in aged donors. Roughly linearly, TCR beta diversity per million T cells fell as age increased.

PCR was performed a second time for 7 to 11 cycles using a sample-barcoded 5' primer and a J-beta primer mix. The template-switch adaptor, which had 12 random nucleotides, put a tag on each cDNA molecule. TCRdb fed the 5' RACE reads into MiXCR, producing one record per CDR3 protein. The repertoire consists of some 1,500,000 distinct CDR3 sequences, with roughly two fifths occurring once and the leading ten covering about 4%. This clonotype was found once. Its cognate antigen is unknown. The CDR3 spans 15 residues. Looked up from germline, CDR1 is SQVTM and CDR2 is ANQGSEA. The J segment lost 0 bases and the V segment lost 6 bases, leaving 6 bases of the junction unmatched.

The sequenced material came from blood. The chain employs TRBV29-1 and TRBJ2-3; TRBD2 matches 10 bases. The source is a woman between 18 and 29 years old in good health. CDR3 residues: CSVATSGRSTDTQYF. CDR3 DNA sequence: TGCAGCGTCGCGACTAGCGGGCGTAGCACAGATACGCAGTATTTT.